This T cell receptor beta chain emerged from a study of OX40 agonist ivuxolimab in advanced cancers. Trimming pared 0 bases from V and 6 bases from J, leaving 12 bases between. The CDR3 totals 15 residues. Germline CDR1 reads WNHNN; CDR2 reads SYGVQD (reference sequence). Profiled with immunoSEQ multiplex PCR; TCRdb holds only in-frame clones, not every one. This repertoire shows 75,000 to 100,000 clones, 70% to 90% found once; its top ten account for roughly 0.5%. The source of this sequence is an adult with an advanced solid tumor such as melanoma, head and neck, liver or kidney cancer. The V call is TRBV10-1, the J call TRBJ1-3; D is ambiguous. Sequences were derived from CD4+ or CD8+ T cells sorted from blood, sampled in a trial of the OX40 agonist ivuxolimab. CDR3: CASSESNRGANTIYF. CDR3 nucleotide sequence: TGCGCCAGCAGTGAGTCGAATCGGGGTGCAAACACCATATATTTT.